The 11 T cell receptor beta chains given below trace back to one sample, sequenced in a study of blood T cell repertoires in COVID-19 (dated by TCRdb to 2019 to 2021). The method behind the library was the immunoSEQ multiplex PCR assay. In TCRdb, the immuneACCESS table is reduced to in-frame sequences with V and J assigned. These tables do not hold every clone; where another copy was compared, an unresolved V gene accounts for under half, and the others remain unexplained. For this sample the table gives hundreds of thousands of clones, of which just under 85% were detected only once. The ten largest make up about 9% of the sample. The sequenced sample was peripheral blood. These TCRs come from a man at least 80 years old with acute or convalescent COVID-19.

The V and J genes are TRBV3-1 (or the pseudogene TRBV3-2) and TRBJ2-3; maybe TRBD2 (5 bases). Germline CDR1 and CDR2: LGHDT and YNNKEL (reference sequence). Trimming left V 4 bases short and J 8 bases short, with 10 bases between. The CDR3 length is 12 residues. This CDR3 is CASSPFEGTQYF. The CDR3 DNA is TGTGCCAGCAGCCCCTTTGAGGGTACGCAGTATTTT.

The chain employs TRBV30 and TRBJ2-1; TRBD2 aligns across 11 bases. J gave up 3 bases and V 3 bases, and 7 bases lay outside the gene matches. CDR1 GTSNPN and CDR2 SVGIG come from the germline V gene (reference sequence). The CDR3 is 16 residues long. CDR3 sequence reads: CAWRVRTSGFYNEQFF. CDR3 sequence (DNA): TGTGCCTGGAGAGTTAGGACTAGCGGGTTCTACAATGAGCAGTTCTTC.

The chain carries TRBV30 and TRBJ1-5; D not certain. Trimming removed 2 bases at V and 2 bases at J, with 10 bases between. CDR1 is GTSNPN and CDR2 is SVGIG in the germline V gene (reference sequence). This CDR3 contains 14 residues. The CDR3 sequence is CAWSTQSRNQPQHF. The CDR3 bases are TGTGCCTGGAGTACACAATCCCGCAATCAGCCCCAGCATTTT. The full variable domain, rest sourced from reference TRBV30 and TRBJ1-5, is SQTIHQWPATLVQPVGSPLSLECTVEGTSNPNLYWYRQAAGRGLQLLFYSVGIGQISSEVPQNLSASRPQDRQFILSSKKLLLSDSGFYLCAWSTQSRNQPQHFGDGTRLSIL.

This clone was seen just once. The rearrangement links TRBV7-9 to TRBJ1-2; 10 positions agree with TRBD1. Trimming cost V 4 bases and J 5 bases; bases outside gene matches: 4. The CDR3 consists of 14 residues. In germline, CDR1 is SEHNR, CDR2 FQNEAQ (reference sequence). As DNA, the CDR3 is TGTGCCAGCAGCTCCCTGGGACAGGGGTATGGCTACACCTTC. Encoded protein: CASSSLGQGYGYTF.

This chain connects TRBV30 to TRBJ2-5; D is unclear. The CDR3 sequence is 15 residues long. CDR1 is GTSNPN and CDR2 is SVGIG in the germline V gene (reference sequence). V dropped 1 base and J dropped 0 bases, with 12 bases sitting between them. CDR3 sequence (DNA): TGTGCCTGGAGTGCCCACCTTAGTAACCAAGAGACCCAGTACTTC. It translates to CAWSAHLSNQETQYF.

The chain carries TRBV3-1 (or the pseudogene TRBV3-2) and TRBJ2-7; a possible D gene is TRBD2 (5 bases). The CDR3 spans 15 residues. The germline V gene encodes CDR1 LGHDT and CDR2 YNNKEL (reference sequence). The V end lost 2 bases, the J end lost 1 base, and 12 bases lay between the germline ends. The CDR3 DNA reads TGTGCCAGCAGCCAAAATCGGGGTATATCCTACGAGCAGTACTTC. Translation gives CASSQNRGISYEQYF.

This chain uses TRBV5-1 with TRBJ1-4; 9 positions agree with TRBD1. J lost 7 bases, V lost 4 bases, and 5 bases had no gene match. Germline values: CDR1 SGHRS, CDR2 YFSETQ. This CDR3 is built from 14 residues. In DNA form, the CDR3 reads TGCGCCAGCAGCCCGGACAGGGGATCTGAAAAACTGTTTTTT. It is translated as CASSPDRGSEKLFF.

The chain has TRBV3-1 (or the pseudogene TRBV3-2) and TRBJ2-3, with 16 bases that match TRBD2. The CDR3 is 19 residues long. CDR1 is LGHDT, CDR2 YNNKEL, per germline (reference sequence). Trimming took 1 base from V and 2 from J; bases not matched to a gene: 6. The CDR3 sequence: CASSQGTGLAGGYTDTQYF. CDR3 DNA: TGTGCCAGCAGCCAAGGGACGGGACTAGCGGGGGGGTACACAGATACGCAGTATTTT.

This chain connects TRBV5-6 to TRBJ2-1, with TRBD1 matching over 7 bases. Trimming took 1 base from V and 10 from J; bases not matched to a gene: 11. Germline V gene data show CDR1 as SGHDT and CDR2 as YYEEEE. This CDR3 is 15 amino acids long. The DNA for the CDR3 is TGTGCCAGCAGCTTGCTTCGACAGGGTGCCAGGGAGCAGTTCTTC. Translated, it gives CASSLLRQGAREQFF.

This clone was seen more than once but under ten times. The chain has TRBV6-5 and TRBJ2-3; TRBD1 matches 7 bases. CDR1 is MNHEY and CDR2 is SVGAGI in the germline V gene. CDR3 length: 13 amino acids. V was clipped by 6 bases and J by 4 bases; unmatched bases: 4. The CDR3 is CASRAGGADTQYF. The CDR3 region has the DNA TGTGCCAGCAGGGCAGGGGGAGCAGATACGCAGTATTTT.

This chain links TRBV5-6 with TRBJ2-3; 11 bases are a match to TRBD2. J lost 4 bases, V lost 0 bases, and 4 bases had no gene match. The CDR3 extends over 16 amino acids. Germline lookup yields CDR1 SGHDT and CDR2 YYEEEE. CDR3 sequence (DNA): TGTGCCAGCAGCTTGGTAGCGGGGGGGCCGGCAGATACGCAGTATTTT. It translates to CASSLVAGGPADTQYF.